This TCR beta chain was identified in a study of blood T cell repertoires in COVID-19. Background on the study: Whether acute or convalescent, the COVID-19 samples came from the United States, Italy and Spain.

Germline V CDR1 and CDR2: LNHDA, SQIVND (reference sequence). The CDR3 is 15 amino acids. V dropped 1 base and J dropped 3; count of bases not matched to a gene: 2. Assay used: immunoSEQ multiplex PCR; TCRdb lists only in-frame clones, some missing. The sample holds about 240,000 clones, approximately 84% seen once. V gene TRBV19 combines with J gene TRBJ2-1; 8 bases agree with TRBD2. The specimen sequenced was PBMCs or T cells enriched from blood (not recorded which). The TCR comes from a woman aged 35 to 49 with acute COVID-19. The CDR3 loop reads CASSIVSGNYNEQFF. CDR3 nucleotides: TGTGCCAGTAGTATAGTTAGCGGGAACTACAATGAGCAGTTCTTC.